This entry lists 23 T cell receptor beta chains sequenced from one sample in a study of PD-1 blockade in classical Hodgkin lymphoma. There was relapse after autologous stem cell transplantation in every patient, and there was variation in brentuximab vedotin exposure. Profiling relied on immunoSEQ multiplex PCR, and the TCRdb table lists in-frame clones only, not all of them. In the table there are about 13,000 clones, around four fifths of which are singletons. Specimen: peripheral blood mononuclear cells (PBMCs), collected at baseline. The receptor source for this set is a human donor with classical Hodgkin lymphoma.

The chain carries TRBV29-1 and TRBJ2-1, with 16 nucleotides matching TRBD2. With 7 bases clipped from V and 10 bases from J, the junction kept 10 bases outside the gene matches. The CDR3 has 15 residues. The germline V gene has CDR1 SQVTM and CDR2 ANQGSEA. The CDR3 spells CSARGLAGGPGEQFF. The CDR3 DNA follows: TGCAGCGCCCGGGGACTAGCGGGGGGGCCCGGGGAGCAGTTCTTC.

The chain combines TRBV6-1 with TRBJ2-2, with 8 bases fitting TRBD2. Germline V gives CDR1 MNHNS, CDR2 SASEGT. V shed 6 bases and J 3 bases; nucleotides not matched to a gene: 6. The CDR3 is 15 residues long. CDR3 sequence (DNA): TGTGCCAGCAGGTCGGGACTAGGGGACACCGGGGAGCTGTTTTTT. This codes for CASRSGLGDTGELFF.

This clone was counted between two and nine times. The genes are TRBV7-2 and TRBJ1-1; D is ambiguous. Germline V gene data show CDR1 as SGHTA and CDR2 as FQGNSA. There are 14 residues in the CDR3. The germline V and J ends were trimmed by 1 base and 3 bases, with 9 bases remaining between them. The CDR3 sequence: CASSLGRADTEAFF. The CDR3 bases are TGTGCCAGCAGCTTAGGAAGGGCGGACACTGAAGCTTTCTTT.

The V and J genes are TRBV2 and TRBJ2-2; 11 bases fit TRBD2. After removal of 11 bases from V and 8 bases from J, the junction contained 13 bases not matched to a gene. Germline V lookup: CDR1 SNHLY, CDR2 FYNNEI. The CDR3 has 15 residues. The CDR3 region has the DNA TGTGCCGGATCCGGGACTAGCGGCCTGGTGGGGGAGCTGTTTTTT. Translation: CAGSGTSGLVGELFF.

This CDR3 reads CASSLDWGMGQPQHF. CDR3 coding DNA: TGTGCCAGCAGCTTAGATTGGGGGATGGGTCAGCCCCAGCATTTT. This sequence joins TRBV7-2 and TRBJ1-5; D perhaps matches TRBD1 (5 bases). V lost 1 base to trimming and J lost 6 bases, with 13 bases between them. Germline V gene data show CDR1 as SGHTA and CDR2 as FQGNSA. The CDR3 totals 15 residues.

Only one count was recorded for this clone. The chain recombines TRBV6-5 with TRBJ1-1, with D possibly being TRBD1 (5 bases). The V end was cut by 6 bases, the J end by 2 bases, with 13 bases between. Germline lookup yields CDR1 MNHEY and CDR2 SVGAGI. CDR3 size: 14 residues. The CDR3 sequence: CASSFRQPNTEAFF. DNA of the CDR3: TGTGCCAGCAGCTTCCGACAGCCCAACACTGAAGCTTTCTTT.

This clone appeared a single time. This chain connects TRBV5-1 to TRBJ2-3; no clear D. This CDR3 has 12 residues. Trimming took 1 base from V and 2 from J, leaving 2 bases between them. Germline V gene data show CDR1 as SGHRS and CDR2 as YFSETQ. In nucleotides, the CDR3 is TGCGCCAGCAGCTTGACCACAGATACGCAGTATTTT. It specifies CASSLTTDTQYF.

This clone was seen more than once but under ten times. V gene TRBV2 combines with J gene TRBJ1-6; D might be TRBD1 (6 bases). This CDR3 spans 15 amino acids. The germline V gene has CDR1 SNHLY and CDR2 FYNNEI. Deletions cut 9 bases from V and 7 bases from J, with 19 bases between. CDR3 sequence: CARREARGVNSPLHF. DNA of the CDR3: TGTGCCAGACGGGAGGCCAGGGGCGTCAATTCACCCCTCCACTTT.

The chain joins TRBV7-2 to TRBJ2-7, with TRBD1 as a possible D gene (5 bases). CDR1 and CDR2 from the germline V gene are SGHTA and FQGNSA. Trimming shortened V by 2 bases and J by 2 bases, and 10 bases separated the two germline ends. The CDR3 consists of 14 residues. This CDR3 reads CASSLSRVTYEQYF. DNA of the CDR3: TGTGCCAGCAGCTTAAGCAGGGTAACCTACGAGCAGTACTTC. The full variable domain, completed using reference TRBV7-2 and TRBJ2-7, is GAGVSQSPSNKVTEKGKDVELRCDPISGHTALYWYRQSLGQGLEFLIYFQGNSAPDKSGLPSDRFSAERTGGSVSTLTIQRTQQEDSAVYLCASSLSRVTYEQYFGPGTRLTVT.

The CDR3 spells CASSLGDAGDEQFF. DNA of the CDR3: TGTGCCAGCAGCTTAGGGGACGCCGGCGATGAGCAGTTCTTC. The gene calls are TRBV11-3 and TRBJ2-1; perhaps D is TRBD1 or TRBD2 (5 bases each). V was pared by 1 base and J by 8 bases, with 12 bases between. The CDR3 length is 14 residues. The germline CDR1 and CDR2 sequences are SGHNT and YENEEA.

The chain employs TRBV15 and TRBJ1-6, with D tentatively TRBD1 (5 bases). V was trimmed by 2 bases and J by 8 bases, leaving 16 bases between them. Looked up from germline, CDR1 is LNHNV and CDR2 is YYDKDF (reference sequence). This CDR3 region has 16 residues. CDR3 sequence reads: CATSRRPDSPYSPLHF. In DNA form, the CDR3 reads TGTGCCACCAGCAGAAGACCCGACAGCCCTTATTCACCCCTCCACTTT.

The chain carries TRBV28 and TRBJ2-2, with TRBD1 matching 10 bases. Germline assignment: CDR1 MDHEN and CDR2 SYDVKM. V shed 7 bases, J shed 5 bases, and the junction held 7 bases outside the gene matches. The length of the CDR3 is 15 residues. The CDR3 reads CASTTGGAGTGELFF. The CDR3 DNA is TGTGCCAGCACGACAGGGGGCGCAGGAACCGGGGAGCTGTTTTTT.

The V gene is TRBV7-9, the J gene TRBJ2-3, with D possibly matching TRBD1 (6 bases). Trimming left V 8 bases short and J 6 bases short, with 21 bases between. The germline gives CDR1 SEHNR, CDR2 FQNEAQ (reference sequence). The CDR3 runs 15 residues. Written as DNA, the CDR3 is TGTGCCAGCGGTTTCACAGGGAGTCCCTTCGATACGCAGTATTTT. Its protein product is CASGFTGSPFDTQYF.

The chain employs TRBV19 and TRBJ1-5, with 11 bases aligning to TRBD1. V was clipped by 6 bases and J by 4 bases; unmatched bases: 2. This CDR3 contains 14 residues. Germline CDR1 LNHDA, CDR2 SQIVND (reference sequence). The CDR3 nucleotides are TGTGCCAGTAGCGGACAGGGGGCGAATCAGCCCCAGCATTTT. Translation: CASSGQGANQPQHF.

The V gene is TRBV19, the J gene TRBJ2-5; TRBD2 aligns across 11 bases. CDR1 is LNHDA and CDR2 is SQIVND in the germline V gene (reference sequence). J lost 5 bases, V lost 3 bases, and 8 bases had no gene match. There are 16 residues in the CDR3. The CDR3 sequence: CASSIWASGGRETQYF. CDR3 nucleotide sequence: TGTGCCAGTAGTATCTGGGCTAGCGGGGGGCGGGAGACCCAGTACTTC.

The chain couples TRBV5-5 to TRBJ2-7; 9 nucleotides line up with TRBD2. This CDR3 is 14 amino acids long. In germline, CDR1 is SGHKS, CDR2 YYEKEE (reference sequence). The V segment lost 0 bases and the J segment 7 bases; nucleotides outside the gene matches: 5. Written as DNA, the CDR3 is TGTGCCAGCAGCTTGGGGCTAGCGGGGAGAGAGCAGTACTTC. It specifies CASSLGLAGREQYF. Full variable domain (rest looked up from reference TRBV5-5 and TRBJ2-7): DAGVTQSPTHLIKTRGQQVTLRCSPISGHKSVSWYQQVLGQGPQFIFQYYEKEERGRGNFPDRFSARQFPNYSSELNVNALLLGDSALYLCASSLGLAGREQYFGPGTRLTVT.

This clone qualifies as medium-sized. The V call is TRBV7-8, the J call TRBJ1-6; perhaps TRBD1 as D (6 bases). Trimming took 5 bases from V and 9 from J, leaving 29 bases between them. The CDR3 covers 19 residues. Germline CDR1 and CDR2: SGHVS and FQNEAQ. As DNA, the CDR3 is TGTGCCAGCAGCCTCTCCAGGCGAAAAGGGGGTTCTTCGTCTTCACCCCTCCACTTT. Translated: CASSLSRRKGGSSSSPLHF.

The chain employs TRBV6-1 and TRBJ2-3, with 9 bases matching TRBD1. The CDR3 has 17 residues. The germline V gene has CDR1 MNHNS and CDR2 SASEGT. Germline trimming cut 3 bases from V and 5 bases from J; bases unmatched to any gene: 12. The CDR3, as DNA: TGTGCCAGCAGTGAGGAGACAGGGGGGCCCTTGGGAGATACGCAGTATTTT. This translates into CASSEETGGPLGDTQYF.

In its sample, this clone ranks as medium-sized. This chain connects TRBV6-5 to TRBJ2-7, with TRBD2 matching 7 bases. The CDR3 has 13 residues. With 8 bases clipped from V and 4 bases from J, the junction kept 8 bases outside the gene matches. CDR1 MNHEY and CDR2 SVGAGI come from the germline V gene. CDR3 loop: CASSPWGGYEQYF. The CDR3, as DNA: TGTGCCAGCTCTCCGTGGGGGGGGTACGAGCAGTACTTC.

The chain has TRBV5-1 and TRBJ2-7; 9 bases map to TRBD1. The CDR3 sequence is 14 residues long. Unmatched junction bases numbered 6, after V lost 4 bases and J lost 4 bases. Germline CDR1 reads SGHRS; CDR2 reads YFSETQ. The CDR3 DNA follows: TGCGCCAGCAGCGAACAGGGGGCGAGGTACGAGCAGTACTTC. This gives the protein CASSEQGARYEQYF.

This rearrangement joins TRBV6-5 to TRBJ1-2, with 10 bases that match TRBD1. The CDR3 loop spans 14 amino acids. The V and J ends lost 6 bases and 6 bases, in that order; junction bases with no gene match: 7. In germline, CDR1 is MNHEY, CDR2 SVGAGI. CDR3 sequence (DNA): TGTGCCAGCAGAACCGGGACAGGGGTAGATGGCTACACCTTC. Its translation: CASRTGTGVDGYTF.

The gene calls are TRBV6-5 and TRBJ1-1, with D unresolved. V shed 10 bases and J shed 1 base, with 16 bases lying between them. There are 14 residues in the CDR3. From germline, CDR1 is MNHEY and CDR2 SVGAGI. The CDR3 DNA reads as TGTGCCACCAAAAATCACGGGCCGAACACTGAAGCTTTCTTT. Residues: CATKNHGPNTEAFF.

This chain connects TRBV6-5 to TRBJ2-1; 8 bases line up with TRBD1. Germline V gives CDR1 MNHEY, CDR2 SVGAGI. The CDR3 loop spans 15 amino acids. V dropped 4 bases and J dropped 3; count of bases not matched to a gene: 5. CDR3 bases: TGTGCCAGCAGTTCCCAGGGGGCTCTCTACAATGAGCAGTTCTTC. Amino acids: CASSSQGALYNEQFF.